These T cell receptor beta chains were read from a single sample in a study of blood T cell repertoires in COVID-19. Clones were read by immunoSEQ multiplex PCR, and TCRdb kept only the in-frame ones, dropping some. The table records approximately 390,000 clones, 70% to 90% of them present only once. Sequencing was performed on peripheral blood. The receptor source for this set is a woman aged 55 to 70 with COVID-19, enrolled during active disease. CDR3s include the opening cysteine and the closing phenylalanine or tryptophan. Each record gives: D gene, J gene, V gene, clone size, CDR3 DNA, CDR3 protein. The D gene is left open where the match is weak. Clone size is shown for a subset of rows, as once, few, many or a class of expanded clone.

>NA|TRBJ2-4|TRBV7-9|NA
TGTGCCAGCAGCCGAGGGTTAGCCAAAAACATTCAGTACTTC
CASSRGLAKNIQYF
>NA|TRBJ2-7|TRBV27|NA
TGTGCCAGCAGTTTATCGGTGACCGGGGGATACGAGCAGTACTTC
CASSLSVTGGYEQYF
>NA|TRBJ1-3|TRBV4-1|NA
TGCGCCAGCAGCCAAGTTCTACCAGGGGCCCCTGGAAACACCATATATTTT
CASSQVLPGAPGNTIYF
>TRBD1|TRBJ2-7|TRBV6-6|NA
TGTGCCAGCAGTTATACAGGGGATATTGCCGAGCAGTACTTC
CASSYTGDIAEQYF
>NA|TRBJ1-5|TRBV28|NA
TGTGCCAGCAGTTTAGGCTCGCGCCAGGGTGGGGTATCGCGCAATCAGCCCCAGCATTTT
CASSLGSRQGGVSRNQPQHF
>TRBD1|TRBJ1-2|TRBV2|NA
TGTGCCAGCAGTAAAGGCGGGACAGGGAACTATGGCTACACCTTC
CASSKGGTGNYGYTF
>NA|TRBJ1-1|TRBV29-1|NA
TGCAGCGTCTTCAGTATGAACACTGAAGCTTTCTTT
CSVFSMNTEAFF
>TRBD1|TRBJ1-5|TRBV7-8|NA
TGTGCCAGCAGCCGACAGGGGAACCAGCCCCAGCATTTT
CASSRQGNQPQHF
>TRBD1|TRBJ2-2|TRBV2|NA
TGTGCCAGCAGTGGGACAGGAAGGAACACCGGGGAGCTGTTTTTT
CASSGTGRNTGELFF
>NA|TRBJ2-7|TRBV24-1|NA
TGTGCCACCAGTAGTGGGAGAGTTCCCTACGAGCAGTACTTC
CATSSGRVPYEQYF
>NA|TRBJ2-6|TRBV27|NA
TGTGCCAGCAGTTTTTTTGACGGACTCCCACCCAACGTCCTGACTTTC
CASSFFDGLPPNVLTF
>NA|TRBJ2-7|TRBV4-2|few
TGTGCCAGCAGCTACAGTTTAAGCTCCTACGAGCAGTACTTC
CASSYSLSSYEQYF
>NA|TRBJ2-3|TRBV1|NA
TGCACCAGCAGCCAAGACGGTATAGCGGGGTTATTCACAGATACGCAGTATTTT
CTSSQDGIAGLFTDTQYF
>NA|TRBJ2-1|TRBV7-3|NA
TGTGCCAGCAGCTTTGACAAAAACAATGAGCAGTTCTTC
CASSFDKNNEQFF
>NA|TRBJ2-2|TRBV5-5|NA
TGTGCCAGCAGCTGGAACCTCGGGCCGGGGGCCGGGGAGCTGTTTTTT
CASSWNLGPGAGELFF
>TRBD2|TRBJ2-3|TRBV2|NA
TGTGCCAGCAGCGTGTCGGGGACTAGCGGATTCACAGATACGCAGTATTTT
CASSVSGTSGFTDTQYF
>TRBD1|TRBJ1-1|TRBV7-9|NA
TGTGCCAGCAGCTTATCGGGACAGGGCACTGAAGCTTTCTTT
CASSLSGQGTEAFF
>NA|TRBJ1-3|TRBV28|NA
TGTGCCAGCAGGAATAGAGGTTCAGGGGAGAGACGAAACACCATATATTTT
CASRNRGSGERRNTIYF
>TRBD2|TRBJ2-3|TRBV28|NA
TGTGCCAGCAGTTTCGGAGGAGGCGGGGGATTTAGGGATACGCAGTATTTT
CASSFGGGGGFRDTQYF
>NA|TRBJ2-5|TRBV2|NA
TGTGCCAGCAGCAGGGCTATAGGAGAGACCCAGTACTTC
CASSRAIGETQYF
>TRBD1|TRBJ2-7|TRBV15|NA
TGTGCCACCAGCAGAGAGGCAGGGGGAAGCTCCTACGAGCAGTACTTC
CATSREAGGSSYEQYF
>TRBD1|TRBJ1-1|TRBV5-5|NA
TGTGCCAGCAGCCCCGGGACAGGGGCCCCCAGCTTGAACACTGAAGCTTTCTTT
CASSPGTGAPSLNTEAFF
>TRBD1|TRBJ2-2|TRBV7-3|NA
TGTGCCAGCAGCGTAACCGGGACAGAGAACACCGGGGAGCTGTTTTTT
CASSVTGTENTGELFF
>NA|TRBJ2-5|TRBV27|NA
TGTGCCAGCAGCCTTCTGACAGGTCCAAAGGAGACCCAGTACTTC
CASSLLTGPKETQYF
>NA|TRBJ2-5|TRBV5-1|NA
TGCGCCAGCAGCCCATTAAAACTAGCAGGTGAAGAGACCCAGTACTTC
CASSPLKLAGEETQYF
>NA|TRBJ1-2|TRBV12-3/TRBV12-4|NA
TGTGCCAGCAGTTATGGCCCTAACTATGGCTACACCTTC
CASSYGPNYGYTF
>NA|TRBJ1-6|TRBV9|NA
TGTGCCAGCAGCTCACAGTACAATAATTCACCCCTCCACTTT
CASSSQYNNSPLHF
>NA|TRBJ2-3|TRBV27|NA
TGTGCCAGCTCCCCCCTCGGGAACAGCTACACAGATACGCAGTATTTT
CASSPLGNSYTDTQYF
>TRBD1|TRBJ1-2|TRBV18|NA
TGTGCCAGCTCTCTATTCACAGGGGATGGCTACACCTTC
CASSLFTGDGYTF
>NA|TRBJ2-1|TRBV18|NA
TGTGCCAGCTCACCCCCAGACAGCAATGAGCAGTTCTTC
CASSPPDSNEQFF
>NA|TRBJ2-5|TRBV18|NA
TGTGCCAGCTCCCCCTCTGGAGGGGGGGCGGGAGAGACCCAGTACTTC
CASSPSGGGAGETQYF
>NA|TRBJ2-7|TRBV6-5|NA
TGTGCCAGCAGGCCCCCTGACAGGACCTTCTACGAGCAGTACTTC
CASRPPDRTFYEQYF
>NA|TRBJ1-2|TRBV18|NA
TGTGCCAGCTCACCAGAGAGATCCTATGGCTACACCTTC
CASSPERSYGYTF
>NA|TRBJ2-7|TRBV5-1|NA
TGCGCCAGCAGCTTGGCCGGCGGGGTTAACGAGCAGTACTTC
CASSLAGGVNEQYF
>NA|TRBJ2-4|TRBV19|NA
TGTGCCAGTAGTTCCCGAGGTGGGGCGGACAAAAACATTCAGTACTTC
CASSSRGGADKNIQYF
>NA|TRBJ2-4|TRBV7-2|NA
TGTGCCAGCAGCTCCGAGTACATTCAGTACTTC
CASSSEYIQYF
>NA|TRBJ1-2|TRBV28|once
TGTGCCAGCAGTTTAGATCAAATAGGGGACTATGGCTACACCTTC
CASSLDQIGDYGYTF
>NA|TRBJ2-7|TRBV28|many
TGTGCCAGCAGTTTGCAGGAGGTTGGCGAGCAGTACTTC
CASSLQEVGEQYF
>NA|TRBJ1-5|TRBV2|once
TGTGCCAGCGGGGGGAAGGAAGAGGGCTATAGCAATCAGCCCCAGCATTTT
CASGGKEEGYSNQPQHF